The 21 T cell receptor beta chains listed next were all sequenced from one sample in a study of blood T cells in healthy people across ages. Primers used in a second PCR of roughly 6 to 11 cycles were a sample-barcoded 5' primer and a J-beta primer mix. From the 5' RACE reads, TCRdb called clonotypes with MiXCR, one entry per CDR3 protein. Here the sample spans about 670,000 distinct CDR3 sequences, 40% to 65% being singletons. Input material: blood. The receptor source for this set is an elderly woman in good health.

At least ten counts were recorded for this clonotype. The rearrangement uses TRBV12-3 or TRBV12-4 and TRBJ1-6; 11 bases are a match to TRBD1. V gave up 5 bases and J gave up 7 bases; unmatched junction bases: 4. The length of the CDR3 is 15 residues. The CDR3 loop is CASSRDRGTNSPLHF. In nucleotides, the CDR3 is TGTGCCAGCAGTCGGGACAGGGGGACAAATTCACCCCTCCACTTT.

Many counts were recorded for this clonotype. The V and J genes are TRBV20-1 and TRBJ1-2; perhaps TRBD1 as D (5 bases). This CDR3 is 11 amino acids long. V was cut by 3 bases and J by 7 bases, with 9 bases left in between. CDR1 DFQATT and CDR2 SNEGSKA come from the germline V gene (reference sequence). CDR3 in DNA: TGCAGTGCTAGGGCAGGGTCTGGCTACACCTTC. It specifies CSARAGSGYTF.

The gene calls are TRBV9 and TRBJ2-2, with D tentatively TRBD1 (6 bases). V was pared by 4 bases and J by 5 bases, with 27 bases between. CDR1 and CDR2 (germline): SGDLS, YYNGEE. The CDR3 length is 19 residues. As DNA, the CDR3 is TGTGCCAGCAGCCCCCGTAGTCATCGACAGGCACCGAGTACCGGGGAGCTGTTTTTT. Translated, it gives CASSPRSHRQAPSTGELFF.

This clonotype was detected once. A single base separates this from a much larger clone, so it may be a read error. The rearrangement links TRBV10-3 to TRBJ1-4; D is ambiguous. V gave up 0 bases and J gave up 11 bases, with 10 bases separating them. CDR3 length equals 13 residues. Germline CDR1 is ENHRY and CDR2 is SYGVKD. In DNA form, the CDR3 reads TGTGCCATCAGTGAGTCGGGATCGGACAAACTGTTTTTT. This encodes CAISESGSDKLFF.

The chain carries TRBV27 and TRBJ2-3; D is perhaps TRBD1 (7 bases). This CDR3 contains 15 residues. Germline CDR1 is MNHEY and CDR2 is SMNVEV (reference sequence). V was shortened by 5 bases and J by 2 bases, with 14 bases between the two germline ends. The CDR3 here is CASSVQGGNTDTQYF. DNA of the CDR3: TGTGCCAGCAGTGTCCAGGGGGGCAACACAGATACGCAGTATTTT.

The rearrangement links TRBV29-1 to TRBJ2-7, with 7 positions matching TRBD2. The germline V gene has CDR1 SQVTM and CDR2 ANQGSEA. This CDR3 region has 14 residues. The V segment lost 6 bases and the J segment 0 bases; nucleotides outside the gene matches: 8. The CDR3 loop is CSVATSASSYEQYF. CDR3 DNA: TGCAGCGTCGCAACTAGCGCGAGCTCCTACGAGCAGTACTTC.

This clonotype occurred many times. The rearrangement uses TRBV12-3 or TRBV12-4 and TRBJ1-2, with a weak D call TRBD1 (6 bases). The ends were cut back, 6 bases at V and 1 base at J, with 9 bases in the middle. CDR3 length: 13 amino acids. Here the CDR3 reads CASSLQGNYGYTF. DNA for the CDR3: TGTGCCAGCAGCCTACAGGGTAACTATGGCTACACCTTC.

Concerning this clonotype: An end of the junction does not agree with germline; a read error may underlie this. The chain combines TRBV7-9 with TRBJ2-1; tentatively, D is TRBD2 (5 bases). Germline loops: CDR1 SEHNR, CDR2 FQNEAQ (reference sequence). CDR3 length: 18 residues. CDR3 in amino acids: CACSLLVVARAVINEQFF. CDR3 nucleotide sequence: TGTGCCTGCAGCTTATTGGTGGTGGCACGAGCGGTAATCAATGAGCAGTTCTTC. Complete variable domain (other parts from reference TRBV7-9 and TRBJ2-1): DTGVSQNPRHKITKRGQNVTFRCDPISEHNRLYWYRQTLGQGPEFLTYFQNEAQLEKSRLLSDRFSAERPKGSFSTLEIQRTEQGDSAMYLCACSLLVVARAVINEQFFGPGTRLTVL.

The chain carries TRBV2 and TRBJ2-6, with D unresolved. The CDR3 is 16 amino acids. With 1 base removed from V and 0 bases from J, the gap between germline ends came to 7 bases. The germline V gene encodes CDR1 SNHLY and CDR2 FYNNEI. CDR3 nucleotide sequence: TGTGCCAGCAGTGAAGGACGGAGCTCTGGGGCCAACGTCCTGACTTTC. Residues: CASSEGRSSGANVLTF.

The V gene is TRBV13, the J gene TRBJ2-5; 8 nucleotides line up with TRBD2. The V gene's germline CDR1 is PRHDT and CDR2 FYEKMQ (reference sequence). There are 16 residues in the CDR3. The V segment lost 4 bases and the J segment 1 base; nucleotides outside the gene matches: 8. CDR3 sequence: CASSSRLARGQETQYF. As DNA, the CDR3 is TGTGCCAGCAGCTCGAGACTAGCGAGGGGCCAAGAGACCCAGTACTTC.

The rearrangement joins TRBV9 to TRBJ2-2; no clear D gene. CDR1 SGDLS and CDR2 YYNGEE come from the germline V gene. The V end was cut by 4 bases, the J end by 0 bases, with 7 bases between. The CDR3 has 14 residues. DNA for the CDR3: TGTGCCAGCAGCAAACGGACGAACACCGGGGAGCTGTTTTTT. Translation gives CASSKRTNTGELFF.

The count of this clonotype is one. A much larger clone lies a single base off, so this may be a read error. The rearrangement uses TRBV21-1 and TRBJ2-3; the table's D call, TRBD1, has no DNA check behind it. TRBV21-1 is noted as a pseudogene. The length of the CDR3 is 15 residues. The CDR3 region has the DNA TGTGCCAGCAGCCCCCCGTCGACCTTCACAGATACGCAGTATTTT. As protein: CASSPPSTFTDTQYF.

V is TRBV20-1 and J is TRBJ2-5, with TRBD1 matching 7 bases. The CDR3 loop spans 16 amino acids. Germline assignment: CDR1 DFQATT and CDR2 SNEGSKA (reference sequence). Losses at the gene ends were 0 bases for V and 4 bases for J; bases not matched to a gene: 11. For the CDR3, the DNA is TGCAGTGCTAGAGATCTGGCAGGGGGAAGCGCAGAGACCCAGTACTTC. Translated: CSARDLAGGSAETQYF.

V is TRBV3-1 and J is TRBJ2-4; D possibly corresponds to TRBD1 (6 bases). The J call is in doubt because the DNA end fits TRBJ2-7 better. Germline V CDR1 and CDR2: LGHDT, YNNKEL (reference sequence). The CDR3 has 18 residues. The CDR3, as DNA: TGTGCCAGCAGCCTGCTTCGGGACACTCGGCCCTCGTTCTACGAGCAGTACTTC. It specifies CASSLLRDTRPSFYEQYF.

The count of this clonotype is one. This clone may be a read error of a much larger clone one base away. The chain employs TRBV6-6 and TRBJ1-2, with D possibly TRBD1 on 5 matching bases. This CDR3 is 15 amino acids long. Per the germline V gene, CDR1 is MNHNY and CDR2 is SVGAGI (reference sequence). The CDR3 reads CAGSYGKQGTYGYTF. The CDR3 region has the DNA TGTGCCGGCAGTTACGGAAAGCAGGGAACCTATGGCTACACCTTC.

J is TRBJ1-1 and V is TRBV29-1; tentative D call: TRBD1 (6 bases). The germline V gene has CDR1 SQVTM and CDR2 ANQGSEA. Trimming shortened V by 6 bases and J by 1 base, and 12 bases separated the two germline ends. The CDR3 is 13 amino acids. The DNA for the CDR3 is TGCAGCGTAAGGACAGCCCCGAACACTGAAGCTTTCTTT. It codes for CSVRTAPNTEAFF.

In this sample, this clonotype turned up many times. The chain carries TRBV2 and TRBJ2-1, with D maybe TRBD2 (6 bases). V gave up 6 bases and J gave up 4 bases, with 10 bases separating them. Germline CDR1 reads SNHLY; CDR2 reads FYNNEI. This CDR3 is built from 13 residues. CDR3 nucleotide sequence: TGTGCCAGCAGGGACGGGACTTACAATGAGCAGTTCTTC. As protein: CASRDGTYNEQFF.

V gene TRBV5-1 combines with J gene TRBJ2-5; the match to TRBD2 covers 10 bases. Germline V gene data show CDR1 as SGHRS and CDR2 as YFSETQ. This CDR3 has 15 residues. After removal of 5 bases from V and 11 bases from J, the junction contained 15 bases not matched to a gene. The chain's CDR3 is CASRDPSGSFDEQYF. As DNA, the CDR3 is TGCGCCAGCAGAGATCCTAGCGGGAGTTTCGATGAGCAGTACTTC. Full variable domain (remainder filled in from reference TRBV5-1 and TRBJ2-5): KAGVTQTPRYLIKTRGQQVTLSCSPISGHRSVSWYQQTPGQGLQFLFEYFSETQRNKGNFPGRFSGRQFSNSRSEMNVSTLELGDSALYLCASRDPSGSFDEQYFGPGTRLLVL.

The chain couples TRBV5-1 to TRBJ1-2; a possible D gene is TRBD1 (5 bases). From germline, CDR1 is SGHRS and CDR2 YFSETQ. Trimming stripped 0 bases from V and 8 bases from J, with 17 bases between. CDR3 length equals 15 residues. CDR3 bases: TGCGCCAGCAGCTTGGGTACAGGCGTCGGGTACGGCTACACCTTC. It specifies CASSLGTGVGYGYTF.

V usage is TRBV20-1 and J usage is TRBJ2-5; D is uncertain. The J call could be wrong; TRBJ2-7 is a better fit for the DNA end. The germline gives CDR1 DFQATT, CDR2 SNEGSKA (reference sequence). The CDR3 is made up of 11 amino acids. The DNA for the CDR3 is TGCAGTGCTAGAGATATGGGCGAGCAGTACTTC. Its protein product is CSARDMGEQYF.

The chain recombines TRBV30 with TRBJ2-3, with D tentatively TRBD1 (5 bases). From germline, CDR1 is GTSNPN and CDR2 SVGIG (reference sequence). V was trimmed by 1 base and J by 1 base, leaving 18 bases between them. This CDR3 region has 17 residues. The chain's CDR3 is CAWSGGLGRVGTDTQYF. The CDR3 DNA is TGTGCCTGGAGTGGGGGATTAGGCAGGGTTGGCACAGATACGCAGTATTTT.